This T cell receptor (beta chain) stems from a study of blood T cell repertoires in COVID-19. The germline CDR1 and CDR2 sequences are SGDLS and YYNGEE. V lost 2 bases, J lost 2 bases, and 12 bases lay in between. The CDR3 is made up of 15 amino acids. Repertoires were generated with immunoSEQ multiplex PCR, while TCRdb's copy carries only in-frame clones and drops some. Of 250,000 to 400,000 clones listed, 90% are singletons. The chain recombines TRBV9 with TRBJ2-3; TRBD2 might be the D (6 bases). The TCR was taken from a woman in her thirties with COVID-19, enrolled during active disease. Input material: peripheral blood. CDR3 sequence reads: CASSVSGTITDTQYF. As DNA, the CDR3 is TGTGCCAGCAGCGTTAGCGGTACCATCACAGATACGCAGTATTTT. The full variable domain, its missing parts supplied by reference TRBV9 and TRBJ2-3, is DSGVTQTPKHLITATGQRVTLRCSPRSGDLSVYWYQQSLDQGLQFLIQYYNGEERAKGNILERFSAQQFPDLHSELNLSSLELGDSALYFCASSVSGTITDTQYFGPGTRLTVL.